These 21 T cell receptor beta chains were all obtained from the same sample, sequenced in a study of CD8+CD57+ T cells in acquired aplastic anemia. All patients picked for sequencing had shown, by flow cytometry, an expansion of CD8+CD57+ cells. Genomic DNA, serving as template, underwent TCR beta VDJ and CDR3 profiling. TCRdb re-called the reads through MiXCR, storing one row per CDR3 protein. The sample shows some 200,000 distinct CDR3 sequences, around half of them seen only once. The sample consisted of sorted CD4+, CD8+, or CD8+CD57+ T cells (not recorded which) from PBMCs. Every receptor here comes from a human donor with aplastic anemia.

This clonotype was observed at least ten times. CDR3 region: CASSSRTGPQETQYF. The CDR3 DNA reads TGTGCCAGCAGCTCAAGGACAGGGCCCCAAGAGACCCAGTACTTC. The chain combines TRBV9 with TRBJ2-5, with TRBD1 matching over 8 bases. Germline V gives CDR1 SGDLS, CDR2 YYNGEE. The junction had 6 bases not matched to a gene; V was cut back by 4 bases and J by 1 base. The CDR3 has 15 amino acids.

The genes are TRBV10-3 and TRBJ2-4, with D possibly matching TRBD2 (7 bases). V gave up 7 bases and J gave up 1 base, with 14 bases separating them. The germline CDR1 and CDR2 sequences are ENHRY and SYGVKD. The CDR3 has 15 residues. In nucleotides, the CDR3 is TGTGCCATCATACCGGGGGGCTTTGCCAAAAACATTCAGTACTTC. Its protein product is CAIIPGGFAKNIQYF.

To note about this clonotype: A read error may account for a junction end that differs from germline. Here the CDR3 DNA reads TGCAGTGCTAGAGATCCGAGACAGGGCTACGGGCAGTACTTC. Residues: CSARDPRQGYGQYF. J is TRBJ2-7 and V is TRBV20-1; the match to TRBD1 covers 7 bases. The germline gives CDR1 DFQATT, CDR2 SNEGSKA (reference sequence). The length of the CDR3 is 14 residues.

The J gene is TRBJ2-7, the V gene TRBV19; a weak D match, TRBD1 (5 bases). Per the germline V gene, CDR1 is LNHDA and CDR2 is SQIVND (reference sequence). V was trimmed by 1 base and J by 3 bases, leaving 7 bases between them. This CDR3 contains 13 residues. The CDR3 spells CASSIAGNYEQYF. CDR3 bases: TGTGCCAGTAGTATAGCAGGGAACTACGAGCAGTACTTC.

The chain is built from TRBV10-2 and TRBJ2-1; TRBD2 aligns across 7 bases. The ends lost 5 bases at V and 10 bases at J; junction bases unmatched: 14. Germline V gene data show CDR1 as WSHSY and CDR2 as SAAADI. This CDR3 spans 15 amino acids. The chain's CDR3 is CASSPRAAGSYEQFF. As DNA, the CDR3 is TGCGCCAGCAGTCCGAGGGCAGCGGGAAGCTACGAGCAGTTCTTC.

The V and J genes are TRBV2 and TRBJ2-6; the D gene could be TRBD1 or TRBD2 (6 bases each). Deletions cut 7 bases from V and 0 bases from J, with 22 bases between. Per germline, CDR1 SNHLY and CDR2 FYNNEI. This CDR3 spans 19 amino acids. CDR3 sequence: CASNGGYLGIHSGANVLTF. The CDR3 bases are TGTGCCAGCAACGGGGGCTATCTAGGGATACACTCTGGGGCCAACGTCCTGACTTTC.

With regard to this clonotype: A much larger clone differs from this one at a single base, so this may be a read error. The J gene is TRBJ1-1, the V gene TRBV5-1; possible D gene TRBD1, 6 bases. Germline-derived CDR1 and CDR2 are SGHRS and YFSETQ. CDR3 size: 13 residues. The CDR3 loop is CASSRTENAEAFF. CDR3 in DNA: TGCGCCAGCAGCAGGACAGAGAACGCTGAAGCTTTCTTT.

In its sample, this clonotype was seen a few times. CDR3 sequence: CASSSTVSYEQYF. DNA for the CDR3: TGCGCCAGCAGCTCGACAGTCTCCTACGAGCAGTACTTC. This chain uses TRBV5-1 with TRBJ2-7, with D tentatively TRBD1 (5 bases). The CDR3 sequence is 13 residues long. V was clipped by 3 bases and J by 0 bases, with 7 bases between them. Germline V gives CDR1 SGHRS, CDR2 YFSETQ.

The chain couples TRBV19 to TRBJ2-2; perhaps TRBD2 as D (6 bases). The CDR3 extends over 14 amino acids. V gave up 6 bases and J gave up 11 bases, with 19 bases separating them. The germline gives CDR1 LNHDA, CDR2 SQIVND (reference sequence). CDR3 protein: CASRGTGGGYELFF. The DNA of the CDR3 is TGTGCCAGTAGGGGGACTGGCGGAGGGTATGAGCTGTTTTTT. Complete variable domain (other parts from reference TRBV19 and TRBJ2-2): DGGITQSPKYLFRKEGQNVTLSCEQNLNHDAMYWYRQDPGQGLRLIYYSQIVNDFQKGDIAEGYSVSREKKESFPLTVTSAQKNPTAFYLCASRGTGGGYELFFGEGSRLTVL.

This clonotype was found many times. The chain joins TRBV5-1 to TRBJ1-2; no firm D call. CDR1 SGHRS and CDR2 YFSETQ come from the germline V gene. There are 13 residues in the CDR3. V was clipped by 3 bases and J by 7 bases, with 13 bases between them. CDR3 nucleotide sequence: TGCGCCAGCAGCTCCGTCCCCAGGTCTGGCTACACCTTC. Protein product: CASSSVPRSGYTF.

The count of this clonotype is one. The genes are TRBV20-1 and TRBJ2-3, with TRBD2 matching over 7 bases. V was clipped by 6 bases and J by 1 base; unmatched bases: 13. Looked up from germline, CDR1 is DFQATT and CDR2 is SNEGSKA (reference sequence). The CDR3 consists of 16 residues. DNA of the CDR3: TGCAGTGCCGATGTAGGCGGGCTAGCGGGCACAGATACGCAGTATTTT. Protein sequence: CSADVGGLAGTDTQYF.

V and J are TRBV18 and TRBJ1-4, with a tentative D call TRBD1 (5 bases). The CDR3 extends over 15 amino acids. V was pared by 0 bases and J by 5 bases, with 10 bases between. Per the germline V gene, CDR1 is KGHSH and CDR2 is LQKENI. The DNA of the CDR3 is TGTGCCAGCTCACCACCAGGACACACGAATGAAAAACTGTTTTTT. Translated: CASSPPGHTNEKLFF.

The V and J genes are TRBV2 and TRBJ1-2, with 8 bases that match TRBD1. The CDR3 totals 13 residues. Trimming at V came to 5 bases and at J to 8 bases, leaving 7 bases not matched to a gene. The germline V gene encodes CDR1 SNHLY and CDR2 FYNNEI. The DNA for the CDR3 is TGTGCCAGCAGTCAGCAGGGGGCGCAAGGCTACACCTTC. Translating gives CASSQQGAQGYTF.

The chain joins TRBV29-1 to TRBJ2-1; 13 bases line up with TRBD2. V shed 3 bases, J shed 4 bases, and the junction held 3 bases outside the gene matches. The CDR3 has 15 amino acids. CDR1 is SQVTM, CDR2 ANQGSEA, per germline. The CDR3 is CSVDQLAGGYNEQFF. In nucleotides, the CDR3 is TGCAGCGTTGACCAACTAGCGGGAGGGTACAATGAGCAGTTCTTC.

This chain connects TRBV20-1 to TRBJ2-7; the D is unclear. Between the trimmed V and J ends, which lost 5 bases and 3 bases, there was a span of 8 bases. The CDR3 extends over 11 amino acids. Germline V lookup: CDR1 DFQATT, CDR2 SNEGSKA (reference sequence). The CDR3 region has the DNA TGCAGTGCTCCTCTATACTACGAGCAGTACTTC. It yields the protein CSAPLYYEQYF.

There are a few counts of this clonotype. This chain uses TRBV7-9 with TRBJ2-5; no firm D call. The CDR3 is 14 amino acids. Trimming shortened V by 5 bases and J by 4 bases, and 14 bases separated the two germline ends. Germline V gene sequence: CDR1 SEHNR, CDR2 FQNEAQ (reference sequence). CDR3 sequence: CASSPTGSSETQYF. The CDR3 DNA reads as TGTGCCAGCAGCCCTACGGGTTCCTCAGAGACCCAGTACTTC.

The table lists this clonotype with a count of one. The CDR3: CASSLISGTDRAEAFF. CDR3 in DNA: TGTGCCAGCAGCTTGATCTCCGGGACAGATCGAGCTGAAGCTTTCTTT. The rearrangement joins TRBV11-2 to TRBJ1-1, with 7 bases identical to TRBD1. The CDR3 has 16 residues. J lost 6 bases, V lost 3 bases, and 13 bases had no gene match. CDR1 and CDR2 (germline): SGHAT, FQNNGV.

This clonotype occurred many times. The chain links TRBV11-2 to TRBJ1-5; possibly TRBD1 for D (6 bases). The germline V gene has CDR1 SGHAT and CDR2 FQNNGV. The CDR3 totals 15 residues. Trimming pared 3 bases from V and 3 bases from J, leaving 12 bases between. The CDR3 sequence is CASSFGGQNNQPQHF. DNA for the CDR3: TGTGCCAGCAGCTTCGGGGGACAAAACAATCAGCCCCAGCATTTT.

V and J are TRBV7-3 and TRBJ2-5, with no clear D. The CDR3 is made up of 12 amino acids. The germline CDR1 and CDR2 sequences are SGHTA and FQGTGA. V lost 3 bases and J 4 bases, leaving 6 bases between the germline ends. The CDR3 loop reads CASSFLGETQYF. Here the CDR3 DNA reads TGTGCCAGCAGCTTTCTTGGAGAGACCCAGTACTTC.

V usage is TRBV20-1 and J usage is TRBJ2-5, with 8 bases matching TRBD2. Trimming took 6 bases from V and 2 from J; bases not matched to a gene: 8. This CDR3 has 14 residues. Germline CDR1 reads DFQATT; CDR2 reads SNEGSKA (reference sequence). The CDR3 DNA reads TGCAGTGCCCCCTGGCGGGGGGTTCAAGAGACCCAGTACTTC. This gives the protein CSAPWRGVQETQYF.

Only a few counts were recorded for this clonotype. The CDR3 nucleotides read TGCAGTGCTAGCGACAGATCCACCTACGAGCAGTACTTC. As protein: CSASDRSTYEQYF. This sequence joins TRBV20-1 and TRBJ2-7; a possible D gene is TRBD1 (5 bases). The V and J ends lost 3 bases and 2 bases respectively, with 11 bases between them. Germline CDR1 reads DFQATT; CDR2 reads SNEGSKA (reference sequence). The CDR3 sequence is 13 residues long.